This TCR beta chain was profiled in a study of response to subunit inactivated influenza vaccine. Notes on the study in general: Authors suggested seasonal influenza vaccinations each recruit few new T cells.

A few counts support this clonotype. The target antigen is unknown. Via MiXCR, TCRdb re-called the RT-PCR reads, giving one row per CDR3 protein. This table holds a few hundred thousand distinct CDR3 sequences, around 15% found once. The CDR3 covers 13 residues. The ends were cut back, 2 bases at V and 4 bases at J, with 8 bases in the middle. This clonotype was sampled from a man aged 50 or older who received an inactivated influenza vaccine. Sequencing used PBMCs from blood, obtained roughly 13 days after vaccination. The genes are TRBV12-3 or TRBV12-4 and TRBJ1-1; no firm D call. CDR3 nucleotide sequence: TGTGCCAGCAGTTTACAGGAGGGCACTGAAGCTTTCTTT. Its protein is CASSLQEGTEAFF.